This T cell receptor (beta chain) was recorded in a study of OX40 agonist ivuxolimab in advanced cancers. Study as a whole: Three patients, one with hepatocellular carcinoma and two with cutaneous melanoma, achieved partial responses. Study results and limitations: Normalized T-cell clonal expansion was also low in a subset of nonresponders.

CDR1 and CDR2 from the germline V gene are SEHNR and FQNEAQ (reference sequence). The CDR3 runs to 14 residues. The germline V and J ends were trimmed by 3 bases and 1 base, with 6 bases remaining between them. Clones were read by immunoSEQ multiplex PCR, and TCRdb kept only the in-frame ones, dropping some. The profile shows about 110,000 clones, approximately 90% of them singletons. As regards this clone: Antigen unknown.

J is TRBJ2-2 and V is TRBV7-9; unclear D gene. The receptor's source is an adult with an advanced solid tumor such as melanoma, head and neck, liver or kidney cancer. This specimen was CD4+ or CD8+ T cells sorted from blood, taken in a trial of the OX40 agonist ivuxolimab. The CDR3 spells CASSFYRNTGELFF. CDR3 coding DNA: TGTGCCAGCAGCTTTTACAGGAACACCGGGGAGCTGTTTTTT. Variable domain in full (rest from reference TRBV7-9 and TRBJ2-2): DTGVSQNPRHKITKRGQNVTFRCDPISEHNRLYWYRQTLGQGPEFLTYFQNEAQLEKSRLLSDRFSAERPKGSFSTLEIQRTEQGDSAMYLCASSFYRNTGELFFGEGSRLTVL.